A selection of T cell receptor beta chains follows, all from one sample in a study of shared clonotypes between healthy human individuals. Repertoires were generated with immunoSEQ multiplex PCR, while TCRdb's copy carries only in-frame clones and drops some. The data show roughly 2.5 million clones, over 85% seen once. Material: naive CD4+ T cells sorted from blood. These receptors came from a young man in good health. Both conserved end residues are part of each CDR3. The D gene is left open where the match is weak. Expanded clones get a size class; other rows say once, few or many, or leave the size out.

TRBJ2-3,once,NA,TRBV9,TGTGCCAGCAGCGTAGGGAGGGGGTTGGACACAGATACGCAGTATTTT,CASSVGRGLDTDTQYF
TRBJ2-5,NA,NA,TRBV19,TGTGCCAGTAGTATGGACAGCTTCCGAGAGACCCAGTACTTC,CASSMDSFRETQYF
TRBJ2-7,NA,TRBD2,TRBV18,TGTGCCAGCTCAACCGGACTAGCGGGAAAGTACGAGCAGTACTTC,CASSTGLAGKYEQYF
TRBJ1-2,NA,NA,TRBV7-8,TGTGCCAGCAGCTTAGAGACAAGACCCTATGGCTACACCTTC,CASSLETRPYGYTF
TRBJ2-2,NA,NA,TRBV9,TGTGCCAGCAGCGTAGTTATAGCGACGAACACCGGGGAGCTGTTTTTT,CASSVVIATNTGELFF
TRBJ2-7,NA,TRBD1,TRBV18,TGTGCCAGCTCACCGGGGACAGGGGCATCCTACGAGCAGTACTTC,CASSPGTGASYEQYF
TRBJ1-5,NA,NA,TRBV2,TGTGCCAGCAGTGACTCGGGGCCAAGCAATCAGCCCCAGCATTTT,CASSDSGPSNQPQHF
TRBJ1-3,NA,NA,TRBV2,TGTGCCAGCCGGGAGGCGGCATCAGGAAACACCATATATTTT,CASREAASGNTIYF
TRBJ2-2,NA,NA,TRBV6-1,TGTGCCAGCAGTGAAGCTCGGTTCGGGGAGCTGTTTTTT,CASSEARFGELFF
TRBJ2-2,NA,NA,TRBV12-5,TGTGCTAGTGGTTTGGTACATCTGAACACCGGGGAGCTGTTTTTT,CASGLVHLNTGELFF
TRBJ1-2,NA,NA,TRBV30,TGTGCCTGGACCGAATCCGGCCCCTATGGCTACACCTTC,CAWTESGPYGYTF
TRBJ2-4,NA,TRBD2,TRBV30,TGTGCCGGGACTAGCTCCGCGAACATTCAGTACTTC,CAGTSSANIQYF
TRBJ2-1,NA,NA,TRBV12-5,TGTGCTAGTGGCTTCCCTTCTAAAGAGGCGATCAGCCCCATTGAGCAGTTCTTC,CASGFPSKEAISPIEQFF
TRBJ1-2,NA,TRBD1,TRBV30,TGTGCCTGGAGTGTACGGACAGGTCATGGCTACACCTTC,CAWSVRTGHGYTF
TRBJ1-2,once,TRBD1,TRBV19,TGTGCCAGTAGCGACGGGACAGCGAAAACCTATGGCTACACCTTC,CASSDGTAKTYGYTF
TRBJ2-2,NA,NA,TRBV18,TGTGCCAGCTCAATGTATGGACGGTACGTGGTCACCGGGGAGCTGTTTTTT,CASSMYGRYVVTGELFF
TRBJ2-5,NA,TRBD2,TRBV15,TGTGCCACCAGCCTTAGCGGGAGGGAGGTTGAGACCCAGTACTTC,CATSLSGREVETQYF
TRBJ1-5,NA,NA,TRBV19,TGTGCCAGTAGGGAAACCGGGACAAGCAATCAGCCCCAGCATTTT,CASRETGTSNQPQHF
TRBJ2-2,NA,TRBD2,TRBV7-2,TGTGCCAGCAGCTTAGTTCCGACTAGCGGTTTCACCGGGGAGCTGTTTTTT,CASSLVPTSGFTGELFF
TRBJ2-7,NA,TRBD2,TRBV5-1,TGCGCCAGCGGGGCGGGAGGGCCGAACGAGCAGTACTTC,CASGAGGPNEQYF
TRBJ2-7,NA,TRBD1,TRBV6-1,TGTGCCAGCAGTGAATTTCACGGGGCAGGGGGTACCTACGAGCAGTACTTC,CASSEFHGAGGTYEQYF
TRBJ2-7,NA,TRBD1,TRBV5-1,TGCGCCAGCAGCCAGGGACAGGGGGCGCGAGAGCAGTACTTC,CASSQGQGAREQYF
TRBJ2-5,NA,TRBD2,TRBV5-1,TGCGCCAGCACTTATGGCGGGACTAGCGGGGGGGCGGAGGAGACCCAGTACTTC,CASTYGGTSGGAEETQYF
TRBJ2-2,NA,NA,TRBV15,TGTGCCACCAGCAGAGATCGGGTCGGGGAGCTGTTTTTT,CATSRDRVGELFF
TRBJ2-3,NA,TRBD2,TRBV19,TGTGCCAGTAGTCGCGGACTAGCGTCTAGCACAGATACGCAGTATTTT,CASSRGLASSTDTQYF
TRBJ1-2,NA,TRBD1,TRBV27,TGTGCCAGCAGTTCCTCTGACAGGGTCTATGGCTACACCTTC,CASSSSDRVYGYTF
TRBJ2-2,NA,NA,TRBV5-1,TGCGCCAGCAGCTTGGAGGGCTTGGGTACCGGGGAGCTGTTTTTT,CASSLEGLGTGELFF
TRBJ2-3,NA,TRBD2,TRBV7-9,TGTGCCAGCAGCCCTACTAGCGGGAGATCCAGCACAGATACGCAGTATTTT,CASSPTSGRSSTDTQYF